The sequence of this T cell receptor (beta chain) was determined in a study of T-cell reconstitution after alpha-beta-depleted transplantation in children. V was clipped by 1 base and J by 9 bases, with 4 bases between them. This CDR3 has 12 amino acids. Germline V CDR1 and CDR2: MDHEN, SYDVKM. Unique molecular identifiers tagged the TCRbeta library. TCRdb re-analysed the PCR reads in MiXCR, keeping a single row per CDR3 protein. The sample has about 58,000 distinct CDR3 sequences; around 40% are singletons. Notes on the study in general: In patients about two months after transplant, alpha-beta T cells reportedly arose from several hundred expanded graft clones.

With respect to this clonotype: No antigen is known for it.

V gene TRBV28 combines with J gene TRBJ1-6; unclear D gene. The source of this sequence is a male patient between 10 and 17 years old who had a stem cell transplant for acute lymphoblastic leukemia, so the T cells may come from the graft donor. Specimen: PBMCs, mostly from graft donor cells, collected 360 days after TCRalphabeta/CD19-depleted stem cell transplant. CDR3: CASSLSPSPLHF. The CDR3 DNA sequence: TGTGCCAGCAGTTTATCACCTTCACCCCTCCACTTT. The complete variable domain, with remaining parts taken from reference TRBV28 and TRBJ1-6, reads DVKVTQSSRYLVKRTGEKVFLECVQDMDHENMFWYRQDPGLGLRLIYFSYDVKMKEKGDIPEGYSVSREKKERFSLILESASTNQTSMYLCASSLSPSPLHFGNGTRLTVT.